Here is one T cell receptor (beta chain) with its context. No cognate antigen has been identified for it. No much larger clone is present one base from it, and per-base qualities are unavailable. The data were taken from a study of spatial heterogeneity in lung cancer (dated by TCRdb to the late 2010s). Regarding the complete study: More beta-chain than alpha-chain transcripts were consistently detected, likely reflecting higher beta-chain transcript abundance. In the raw uncorrected reads, each unique combination of TCR and UMI appeared on average more than ten times. In non-small cell lung cancer, the study made a quantitative comparison of TCR alpha and beta repertoires among multiple tumor regions, matched nontumor lung and blood. Nonsynonymous mutation counts, determined by whole-exome sequencing of tumor tissue, were related to TCR repertoire features. Both alpha and beta chains were TCR-sequenced in a few hundred tumor regions, around 65 matched nontumor lung samples and around 50 PBMC samples obtained at surgery. Overall study results and their limits: Ubiquitous expanded tumor TCRs showed up in blood more often at tumor resection than at routine follow-up. Confirming at a functional level the hypothesis that regional TCRs recognize regional mutations was considered to require additional single-cell paired TCR alpha and beta sequencing.

The time point label here, explained by the study, means: sample taken at primary tumor resection. The donors were fewer than 90 patients from the lung TRACERx cohort who had early-stage, untreated non-small cell lung cancer. Without any cell sorting, TCR sequencing was performed on whole RNA extracted either from tumor and nontumor lung tissue or from cryopreserved PBMC samples. Only patients with enough RNA available from two or more tumor regions were chosen for TCR sequencing. Libraries were prepared through 5' RACE. These reads were obtained on a NextSeq 500. To allow correction of PCR and sequencing errors, the TCR library protocol tagged every TCR cDNA molecule with a unique molecular identifier. The published analysis was carried out like this. Decombinator tools were used for TCR identification, UMI-based error correction and CDR3 extraction. TCRs above a frequency of 2 per 1,000, corresponding to the top 1% of the tumor frequency distribution, were defined as expanded. Renyi diversity was calculated using the R vegan package after each repertoire was subsampled 100 times to 5,000 TCRs. CDR3 similarity networks were built from amino acid triplet string-kernel similarity, with CDR3s being connected when pairwise similarity was above 0.82. Through fastp at Q25 and MiXCR, TCRdb rebuilt clones from the public reads, retaining in-frame beta chains. Each entry is one CDR3 protein sequence, shown with its most common DNA and genes. TCRdb, not the authors, supplied the V and J calls. The sample includes just over 75,000 distinct CDR3 sequences, with under 8.5% observed a single time. Roughly 7% of the sample lies in the top ten.

The CDR3 contains 17 residues, cysteine and phenylalanine counted. Only the CDR3 part of the read is kept: 51 bases, read in frame from the first base. V lost 6 bases and J lost 1 base; the stretch between them is 21 bases long. The chain employs TRBV23-1 and TRBJ2-5; the D gene is perhaps TRBD1, on 6 matching bases. TRBV23-1 is classed as an ORF, of uncertain function. The sequence was obtained from a male donor with early-stage non-small cell lung cancer. The material was PBMCs, obtained at surgery. The CDR3 loop reads CASSPWVRGRFQETQYF. The bases read TGCGCCAGCAGCCCATGGGTCAGGGGACGATTCCAAGAGACCCAGTACTTC.